The 18 T cell receptor beta chains below come from one sample, sequenced in a study of beta chain features in type 1 diabetes. Reverse transcription of all isolated RNA meant that expressed TCRB transcripts were sequenced. Generated by immunoSEQ multiplex PCR, the TCRdb table keeps only in-frame clones and is missing some. The profile shows about 370,000 clones, about 15% of them singletons. Sequencing was performed on naive CD4+ T cells from blood. These receptors all stem from a woman between 18 and 29 years old in good health.

The chain combines TRBV5-1 with TRBJ1-2, with 7 bases identical to TRBD1. There are 13 residues in the CDR3. V gave up 2 bases and J gave up 8 bases; unmatched junction bases: 6. From germline, CDR1 is SGHRS and CDR2 YFSETQ. CDR3 in DNA: TGCGCCAGCAGCTTACAGGGGTGGGAAGGCTACACCTTC. As protein: CASSLQGWEGYTF.

The chain joins TRBV30 to TRBJ2-5; TRBD1 agrees at 7 bases. V dropped 2 bases and J dropped 1; count of bases not matched to a gene: 4. CDR1 is GTSNPN, CDR2 SVGIG, per germline (reference sequence). The CDR3 loop spans 14 amino acids. CDR3 sequence (DNA): TGTGCCTGGAGTCTCGGGACAGTCCAAGAGACCCAGTACTTC. This codes for CAWSLGTVQETQYF.

This sequence joins TRBV28 and TRBJ2-3; D is unclear. CDR1 is MDHEN and CDR2 is SYDVKM in the germline V gene. This CDR3 contains 11 residues. CDR3 loop: CVVLSTDTQYF. The DNA for the CDR3 is TGTGTAGTGCTGAGCACAGATACGCAGTATTTT. The full variable domain, completed using reference TRBV28 and TRBJ2-3, is DVKVTQSSRYLVKRTGEKVFLECVQDMDHENMFWYRQDPGLGLRLIYFSYDVKMKEKGDIPEGYSVSREKKERFSLILESASTNQTSMYLCVVLSTDTQYFGPGTRLTVL.

V gene TRBV9 combines with J gene TRBJ2-7; TRBD2 is a possible D gene (6 bases). Trimming took off 4 bases at V and 3 bases at J, with 26 bases between the two ends. The CDR3 is 18 amino acids. Germline V gene data show CDR1 as SGDLS and CDR2 as YYNGEE. The CDR3 nucleotides are TGTGCCAGCAGCTCAAAACCCCGGGATCCGGGACTCCGCTACGAGCAGTACTTC. It codes for CASSSKPRDPGLRYEQYF.

The rearrangement links TRBV29-1 to TRBJ2-2, with a possible D match to TRBD2 (7 bases). The germline V gene has CDR1 SQVTM and CDR2 ANQGSEA. The CDR3 has 15 residues. V was shortened by 4 bases and J by 1 base, with 13 bases between the two germline ends. In DNA form, the CDR3 reads TGCAGCGTTGTCGGGGGGCCCGGGAACACCGGGGAGCTGTTTTTT. Encoded protein: CSVVGGPGNTGELFF.

V and J are TRBV6-5 and TRBJ2-7; 7 bases fit TRBD1. This CDR3 region has 14 residues. Per germline, CDR1 MNHEY and CDR2 SVGAGI. V lost 2 bases and J lost 4; bases outside the gene matches: 5. The CDR3 DNA reads TGTGCCAGCAGTTACGGGGACAGCCTTTACGAGCAGTACTTC. Protein: CASSYGDSLYEQYF.

This clone appeared once. This chain uses TRBV14 with TRBJ2-7; 8 bases are a match to TRBD1. From germline, CDR1 is SGHDN and CDR2 FVKESK. The V segment lost 4 bases and the J segment 4 bases; nucleotides outside the gene matches: 9. This CDR3 comprises 15 residues. In DNA, the CDR3 is TGTGCCAGCAGCCCACTGACAGGGGAGGCGTACGAGCAGTACTTC. Residues: CASSPLTGEAYEQYF.

CDR3 residues: CASSDLSGTTYEQYF. The CDR3 DNA follows: TGCGCCAGCAGCGACCTGAGCGGGACTACCTACGAGCAGTACTTC. The rearrangement links TRBV5-1 to TRBJ2-7, with 7 bases fitting TRBD2. The J segment lost 2 bases and the V segment lost 4 bases, leaving 9 bases of the junction unmatched. Germline CDR1 is SGHRS and CDR2 is YFSETQ. CDR3 length equals 15 residues.

J is TRBJ2-1 and V is TRBV28; D is perhaps TRBD2 (7 bases). The CDR3 has 14 residues. V was shortened by 8 bases and J by 6 bases, with 17 bases between the two germline ends. Germline V CDR1 and CDR2: MDHEN, SYDVKM. The CDR3 is CASLPGGGPNEQFF. The CDR3 region has the DNA TGTGCCAGCTTGCCGGGCGGGGGCCCCAATGAGCAGTTCTTC.

In DNA form, the CDR3 reads TGTGCCAGCAGTGGCTGGAGGGGCGGAGGTGAAAAACTGTTTTTT. Translating it yields CASSGWRGGGEKLFF. The chain recombines TRBV6-5 with TRBJ1-4; tentatively, D is TRBD1 (5 bases). The CDR3 consists of 15 residues. The germline V and J ends were trimmed by 5 bases and 7 bases, with 17 bases remaining between them. Germline loops: CDR1 MNHEY, CDR2 SVGAGI.

This chain joins TRBV27 and TRBJ2-5; maybe TRBD2 (6 bases). This CDR3 is 15 amino acids long. The germline V and J ends were trimmed by 6 bases and 4 bases, with 18 bases remaining between them. Germline values: CDR1 MNHEY, CDR2 SMNVEV (reference sequence). Written as DNA, the CDR3 is TGTGCCAGCAGATTCCGGGAGCCCTGGGCAGAGACCCAGTACTTC. Encoded protein: CASRFREPWAETQYF.

This clone was picked up a small number of times. The genes are TRBV30 and TRBJ2-5; D is ambiguous. Germline loops: CDR1 GTSNPN, CDR2 SVGIG (reference sequence). The CDR3 extends over 14 amino acids. V shed 0 bases and J shed 2 bases, with 10 bases lying between them. The CDR3 DNA is TGTGCCTGGAGTGTATTTGGGCTACAAGAGACCCAGTACTTC. This translates into CAWSVFGLQETQYF.

The CDR3 coding sequence is TGTGCCTGGAGTCCCGGGGGCGAGCAGTACTTC. It codes for CAWSPGGEQYF. This rearrangement joins TRBV30 to TRBJ2-7, with D tentatively TRBD2 (6 bases). The CDR3 has 11 amino acids. The V end was cut by 2 bases, the J end by 6 bases, with 8 bases between. CDR1 and CDR2 (germline): GTSNPN, SVGIG (reference sequence).

The V and J genes are TRBV7-2 and TRBJ2-7, with 7 bases lining up with TRBD2. CDR1 is SGHTA and CDR2 is FQGNSA in the germline V gene. V shed 3 bases and J 3 bases; nucleotides not matched to a gene: 5. This CDR3 contains 14 residues. The CDR3 is CASSFTGLNYEQYF. The CDR3 DNA follows: TGTGCCAGCAGCTTTACGGGACTAAACTACGAGCAGTACTTC.

This clone has just a few counts. This chain uses TRBV29-1 with TRBJ2-1; D call uncertain. Germline V gene data show CDR1 as SQVTM and CDR2 as ANQGSEA. The CDR3 spans 15 residues. V was shortened by 5 bases and J by 0 bases, with 14 bases between the two germline ends. In DNA, the CDR3 is TGCAGCGTTTTTGGCCAGGTGTACTCCTACAATGAGCAGTTCTTC. This codes for CSVFGQVYSYNEQFF.

This clone was seen more than once but under ten times. The chain carries TRBV29-1 and TRBJ1-3; maybe TRBD1 (6 bases). The CDR3 extends over 14 amino acids. The V gene lost 6 bases and the J gene lost 1 base, with 13 bases spanning the gap. The V gene's germline CDR1 is SQVTM and CDR2 ANQGSEA. CDR3 region: CSVKGVRSGNTIYF. CDR3 in DNA: TGCAGCGTAAAGGGGGTTCGGTCTGGAAACACCATATATTTT.

This sequence joins TRBV19 and TRBJ2-1, with 11 nucleotides matching TRBD1. CDR1 and CDR2 from the germline V gene are LNHDA and SQIVND (reference sequence). The trim removed 7 bases at V and 7 bases at J, leaving 9 bases unmatched. This CDR3 is built from 15 residues. The CDR3 reads CASTLRDRGINEQFF. As DNA, the CDR3 is TGTGCCAGTACCCTCCGGGACAGGGGGATAAATGAGCAGTTCTTC.

A few counts support this clone. The V gene is TRBV9, the J gene TRBJ1-4; D is undetermined. This CDR3 spans 16 amino acids. Germline V lookup: CDR1 SGDLS, CDR2 YYNGEE. The V end lost 0 bases, the J end lost 6 bases, and 15 bases lay between the germline ends. CDR3 nucleotide sequence: TGTGCCAGCAGCGTAGATTCCGGCAGCGCGCATGAAAAACTGTTTTTT. Its protein product is CASSVDSGSAHEKLFF.